What follows are 13 T cell receptor beta chains derived from one specimen sequenced in a study of blood T cell repertoires in COVID-19. TCRdb's table, derived via immunoSEQ multiplex PCR, lists solely in-frame clones and lacks some. The data show around 300,000 clones, 87% seen once. The specimen was PBMCs or T cells enriched from blood (not recorded which). The receptors here all came from a woman aged 40 to 55 who had recovered from COVID-19.

The rearrangement joins TRBV6-2 or TRBV6-3 to TRBJ2-2; TRBD1 agrees at 8 bases. CDR3 length: 15 amino acids. Germline CDR1 is MNHEY and CDR2 is SVGEGT. Losses at the gene ends were 3 bases for V and 4 bases for J; bases not matched to a gene: 4. The DNA for the CDR3 is TGTGCCAGCAGTTATGGCAGGGGGCTCACCGGGGAGCTGTTTTTT. Protein product: CASSYGRGLTGELFF.

The chain uses TRBV28 and TRBJ1-5, with D hard to call. V was clipped by 3 bases and J by 7 bases, with 7 bases between them. The V gene's germline CDR1 is MDHEN and CDR2 SYDVKM. CDR3 length equals 12 residues. CDR3 nucleotides: TGTGCCAGCAGTTTTCTACTCCAGCCCCAGCATTTT. It codes for CASSFLLQPQHF.

This chain links TRBV7-2 with TRBJ2-5; no clear D gene. Trimming removed 3 bases at V and 2 bases at J, with 10 bases between. The CDR3 runs 14 residues. Germline lookup yields CDR1 SGHTA and CDR2 FQGNSA. The chain's CDR3 is CASSFAQHQETQYF. The CDR3 DNA is TGTGCCAGCAGCTTCGCACAGCATCAAGAGACCCAGTACTTC.

This clone appeared a single time. CDR3 DNA: TGTGCCAGCAGTCTAATTAGCGGGAGGGGGACCGGGGAGCTGTTTTTT. Its protein is CASSLISGRGTGELFF. The chain is built from TRBV3-1 (or the pseudogene TRBV3-2) and TRBJ2-2; 11 positions agree with TRBD2. Losses at the gene ends were 6 bases for V and 5 bases for J; bases not matched to a gene: 8. The CDR3 consists of 16 residues. Germline V CDR1 and CDR2: LGHDT, YNNKEL (reference sequence).

This clone was counted a few times. V usage is TRBV3-1 (or the pseudogene TRBV3-2) and J usage is TRBJ2-1; TRBD2 agrees at 11 bases. V was clipped by 3 bases and J by 6 bases; unmatched bases: 7. Germline assignment: CDR1 LGHDT and CDR2 YNNKEL (reference sequence). The CDR3 totals 16 residues. In nucleotides, the CDR3 is TGTGCCAGCAGCCATATTACTAGCGGGAGCGGCAATGAGCAGTTCTTC. It encodes CASSHITSGSGNEQFF.

This chain links TRBV6-1 with TRBJ2-4, with a weak D call TRBD2 (5 bases). This CDR3 contains 15 residues. Looked up from germline, CDR1 is MNHNS and CDR2 is SASEGT. Trimming shortened V by 3 bases and J by 0 bases, and 9 bases separated the two germline ends. The chain's CDR3 is CASSDSELAKNIQYF. Here the CDR3 DNA reads TGTGCCAGCAGTGATAGCGAACTAGCCAAAAACATTCAGTACTTC.

This clone was counted once. CDR3 region: CASSFVDTIYF. CDR3 sequence (DNA): TGTGCCAGCAGCTTTGTCGACACCATATATTTT. V is TRBV7-9 and J is TRBJ1-3; D ambiguous. The V end lost 3 bases, the J end lost 8 bases, and 5 bases lay between the germline ends. Germline V lookup: CDR1 SEHNR, CDR2 FQNEAQ (reference sequence). The CDR3 extends over 11 amino acids. The entire variable domain, with the rest obtained from reference TRBV7-9 and TRBJ1-3, is as follows: DTGVSQNPRHKITKRGQNVTFRCDPISEHNRLYWYRQTLGQGPEFLTYFQNEAQLEKSRLLSDRFSAERPKGSFSTLEIQRTEQGDSAMYLCASSFVDTIYFGEGSWLTVV.

This chain joins TRBV4-3 and TRBJ2-3; TRBD2 matches 12 bases. The CDR3 contains 18 residues. With V trimmed by 0 bases and J by 4 bases, 8 bases remained unmatched. Per germline, CDR1 LGHNA and CDR2 YSLEER. CDR3 bases: TGCGCCAGCAGCCAAGATTTCCCTAGCGGGAGGGCCGCAGATACGCAGTATTTT. Amino acids: CASSQDFPSGRAADTQYF.

This chain links TRBV6-2 or TRBV6-3 with TRBJ2-3; 9 bases match TRBD1. The V gene end was trimmed by 6 bases and the J gene end by 4 bases; junction bases not matched to a gene: 11. The CDR3 consists of 16 residues. Germline V gene data show CDR1 as MNHEY and CDR2 as SVGEGT. CDR3 in DNA: TGTGCCAGCAGCCGCCCATTACAGGGGGCCTCAGATACGCAGTATTTT. This codes for CASSRPLQGASDTQYF.

This clone was detected once. The rearrangement links TRBV28 to TRBJ2-3, with D perhaps TRBD1 (6 bases). V lost 6 bases to trimming and J lost 2 bases, with 15 bases between them. Germline CDR1 and CDR2: MDHEN and SYDVKM. The length of the CDR3 is 15 residues. The CDR3 nucleotides read TGTGCCAGCAGCCCCAGAGGACAGCCCACAGATACGCAGTATTTT. It specifies CASSPRGQPTDTQYF.

This chain connects TRBV9 to TRBJ2-1; 8 nucleotides match TRBD2. The CDR3 has 16 amino acids. Per the germline V gene, CDR1 is SGDLS and CDR2 is YYNGEE. J lost 6 bases, V lost 0 bases, and 8 bases had no gene match. DNA of the CDR3: TGTGCCAGCAGCGTAGAGGGACTAGTGCCCGCCAATGAGCAGTTCTTC. Translating it yields CASSVEGLVPANEQFF.

J is TRBJ1-2 and V is TRBV6-6, with D perhaps matching TRBD1 (5 bases). The CDR3 contains 14 residues. Trimming removed 0 bases at V and 2 bases at J, with 7 bases between. Germline V lookup: CDR1 MNHNY, CDR2 SVGAGI (reference sequence). CDR3 DNA sequence: TGTGCCAGCAGTTACTCGCCAGGGAACTATGGCTACACCTTC. Translation gives CASSYSPGNYGYTF.

This clone appeared a few times. The chain has TRBV7-2 and TRBJ2-7; 10 positions match TRBD1. Germline-derived CDR1 and CDR2 are SGHTA and FQGNSA. V was clipped by 5 bases and J by 3 bases; unmatched bases: 4. The CDR3 covers 14 residues. CDR3 DNA: TGTGCCAGCAGCGACCGGGACAGGGGCTACGAGCAGTACTTC. Its protein product is CASSDRDRGYEQYF.